The text below deals with one T cell receptor (beta chain). This sample is drawn from a study of cytomegalovirus exposure and HLA in healthy donors. As for the study in general: According to later analysis, the same platform produced the roughly 110 validation and 666 first-cohort repertoires.

The protocol was immunoSEQ multiplex PCR, while the TCRdb copy is restricted to in-frame clones and leaves out a portion. The top ten hold approximately 22% of the sample, which has tens of thousands of clones, around 84% seen once. Sequencing input: PBMCs. The TCR was taken from a young man in good health and CMV-seropositive.

The CDR3 DNA is TGTGCCAGCAGCCAGACTGGACAGGGTAGACCCTACGAGCAGTACTTC. Its protein is CASSQTGQGRPYEQYF. V and J are TRBV7-9 and TRBJ2-7; 8 bases align to TRBD1. The CDR3 runs to 16 residues. The germline V gene has CDR1 SEHNR and CDR2 FQNEAQ (reference sequence). With V trimmed by 5 bases and J by 2 bases, 11 bases remained unmatched.